This T cell receptor (beta chain) was identified in a study of early T cells in non-severe SARS-CoV-2 infection. At the level of the study: Investigators sequenced bulk RNA drawn from unsorted whole blood, and chains remained unpaired.

Researchers tagged individual cDNA molecules with unique molecular identifiers. TCRdb independently ran MiXCR on the 5' RACE reads; one entry per CDR3 protein. The sample consists of about 77,000 distinct CDR3 sequences, more than 9% of them appearing once. Of note for this clonotype: Its antigen remains unidentified. Compared with germline, one end of the junction differs, possibly owing to a read error.

Germline V gives CDR1 MDHEN, CDR2 SYDVKM. The CDR3 totals 11 residues. Study-wide results and caveats: Reliance on VDJdb matching favored anti-spike CD8 responses; private and CD4 specificities were missed.

The source is an adult who was a healthcare worker with PCR-confirmed SARS-CoV-2 infection or an uninfected control (not recorded which). The chain joins TRBV28 to TRBJ2-3; the match to TRBD1 covers 7 bases. The sample comprised whole blood. For the CDR3, the DNA is TGTGTCAGCAGTCACAGGGACAGGCAGTATTTT. This sequence encodes CVSSHRDRQYF.